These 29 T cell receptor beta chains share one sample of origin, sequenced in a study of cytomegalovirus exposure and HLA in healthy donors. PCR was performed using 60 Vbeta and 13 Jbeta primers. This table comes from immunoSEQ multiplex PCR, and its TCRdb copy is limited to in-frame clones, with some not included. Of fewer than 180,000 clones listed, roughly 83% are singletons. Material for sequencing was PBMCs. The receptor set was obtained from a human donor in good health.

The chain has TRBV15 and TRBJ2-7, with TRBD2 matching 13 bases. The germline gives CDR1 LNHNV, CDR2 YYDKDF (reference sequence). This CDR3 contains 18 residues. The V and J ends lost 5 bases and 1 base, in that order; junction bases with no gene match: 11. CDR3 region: CATSVRLAGGLSSYEQYF. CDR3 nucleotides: TGTGCCACCAGCGTAAGACTAGCGGGAGGCCTCTCTTCCTACGAGCAGTACTTC.

The CDR3 bases are TGTGCCAGCAGCCAAATCCGACAGGGGGCGAGCGACACTGAAGCTTTCTTT. Translation gives CASSQIRQGASDTEAFF. The rearrangement uses TRBV2 and TRBJ1-1; TRBD1 aligns across 10 bases. The CDR3 length is 17 residues. Germline CDR1 SNHLY, CDR2 FYNNEI. V trimming: 6 bases; J trimming: 3 bases; junction bases outside the gene matches: 13.

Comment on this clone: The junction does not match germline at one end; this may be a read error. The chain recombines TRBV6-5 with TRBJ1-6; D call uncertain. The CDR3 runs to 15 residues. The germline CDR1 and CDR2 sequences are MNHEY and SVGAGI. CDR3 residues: CASSYSSGNNSPLHF. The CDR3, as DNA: TGTGCCAGCAGTTACTCGTCGGGTAATAACTCACCCCTCCACTTT.

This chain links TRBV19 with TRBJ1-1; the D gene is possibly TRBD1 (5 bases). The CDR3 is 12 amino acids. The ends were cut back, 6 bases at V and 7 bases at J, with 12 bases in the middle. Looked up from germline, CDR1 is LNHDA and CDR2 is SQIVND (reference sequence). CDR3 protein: CASRWGDYEAFF. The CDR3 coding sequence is TGTGCCAGTAGATGGGGGGACTATGAAGCTTTCTTT.

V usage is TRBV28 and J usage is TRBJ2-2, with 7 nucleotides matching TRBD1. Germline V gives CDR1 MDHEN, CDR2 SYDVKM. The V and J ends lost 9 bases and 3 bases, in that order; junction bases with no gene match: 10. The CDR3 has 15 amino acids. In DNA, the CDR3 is TGTGCCAGTCGGATCGGGACAGATTACACCGGGGAGCTGTTTTTT. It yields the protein CASRIGTDYTGELFF. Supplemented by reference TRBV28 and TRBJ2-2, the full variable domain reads DVKVTQSSRYLVKRTGEKVFLECVQDMDHENMFWYRQDPGLGLRLIYFSYDVKMKEKGDIPEGYSVSREKKERFSLILESASTNQTSMYLCASRIGTDYTGELFFGEGSRLTVL.

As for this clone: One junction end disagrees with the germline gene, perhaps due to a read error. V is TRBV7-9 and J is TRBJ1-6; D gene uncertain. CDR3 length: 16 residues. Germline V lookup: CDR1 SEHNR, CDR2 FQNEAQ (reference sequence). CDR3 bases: TGTTCCAGCAGCTTATCCTCGTCAGCCTATAATTCACCCCTCCACTTT. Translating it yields CSSSLSSSAYNSPLHF. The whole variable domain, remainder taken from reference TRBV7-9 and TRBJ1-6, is DTGVSQNPRHKITKRGQNVTFRCDPISEHNRLYWYRQTLGQGPEFLTYFQNEAQLEKSRLLSDRFSAERPKGSFSTLEIQRTEQGDSAMYLCSSSLSSSAYNSPLHFGNGTRLTVT.

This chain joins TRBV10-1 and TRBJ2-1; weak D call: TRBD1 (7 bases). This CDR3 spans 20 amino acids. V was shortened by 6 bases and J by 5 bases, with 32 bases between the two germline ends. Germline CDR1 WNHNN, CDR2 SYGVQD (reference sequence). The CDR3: CASSSGRAPTKGRGDNEQFF. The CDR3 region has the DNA TGCGCCAGCAGCAGTGGAAGGGCACCAACTAAGGGCAGGGGGGACAATGAGCAGTTCTTC.

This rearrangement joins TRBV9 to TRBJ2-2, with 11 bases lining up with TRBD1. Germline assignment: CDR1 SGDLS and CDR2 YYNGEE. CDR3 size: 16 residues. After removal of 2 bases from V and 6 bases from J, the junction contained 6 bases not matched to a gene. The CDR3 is CASSVGTGGVPGELFF. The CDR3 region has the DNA TGTGCCAGCAGCGTTGGGACAGGGGGGGTTCCCGGGGAGCTGTTTTTT.

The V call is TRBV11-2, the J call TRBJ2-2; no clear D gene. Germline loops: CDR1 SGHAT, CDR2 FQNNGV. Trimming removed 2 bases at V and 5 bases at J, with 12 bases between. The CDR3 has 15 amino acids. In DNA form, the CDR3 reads TGTGCCAGCAGCTTATCTATCGTTAGAACCGGGGAGCTGTTTTTT. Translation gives CASSLSIVRTGELFF. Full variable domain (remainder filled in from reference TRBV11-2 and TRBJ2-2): EAGVAQSPRYKIIEKRQSVAFWCNPISGHATLYWYQQILGQGPKLLIQFQNNGVVDDSQLPKDRFSAERLKGVDSTLKIQPAKLEDSAVYLCASSLSIVRTGELFFGEGSRLTVL.

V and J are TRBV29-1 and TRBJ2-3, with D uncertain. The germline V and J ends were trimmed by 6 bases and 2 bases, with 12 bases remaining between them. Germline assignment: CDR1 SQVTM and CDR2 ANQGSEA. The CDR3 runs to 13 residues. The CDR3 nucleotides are TGCAGCGTGACTCGACCCCCCACAGATACGCAGTATTTT. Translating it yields CSVTRPPTDTQYF.

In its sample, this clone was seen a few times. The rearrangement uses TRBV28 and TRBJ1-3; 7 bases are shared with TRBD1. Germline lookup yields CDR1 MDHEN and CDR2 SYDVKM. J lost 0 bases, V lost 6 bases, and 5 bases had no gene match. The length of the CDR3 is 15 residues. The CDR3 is CASSRQGSSGNTIYF. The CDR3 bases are TGTGCCAGCAGCCGACAGGGTTCCTCTGGAAACACCATATATTTT.

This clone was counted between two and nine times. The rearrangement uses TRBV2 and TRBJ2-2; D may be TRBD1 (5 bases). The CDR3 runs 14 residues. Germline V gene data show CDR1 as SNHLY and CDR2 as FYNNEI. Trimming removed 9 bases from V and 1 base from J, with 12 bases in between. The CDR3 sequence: CASSSGLNTGELFF. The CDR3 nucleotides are TGTGCCAGTTCTTCAGGGCTGAACACCGGGGAGCTGTTTTTT.

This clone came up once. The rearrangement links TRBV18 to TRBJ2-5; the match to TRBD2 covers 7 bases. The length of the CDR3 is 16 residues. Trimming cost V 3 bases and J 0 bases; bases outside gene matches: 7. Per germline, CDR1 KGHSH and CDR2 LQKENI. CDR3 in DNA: TGTGCCAGCTCACCGGGCTCTAGCGGCTACCAAGAGACCCAGTACTTC. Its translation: CASSPGSSGYQETQYF.

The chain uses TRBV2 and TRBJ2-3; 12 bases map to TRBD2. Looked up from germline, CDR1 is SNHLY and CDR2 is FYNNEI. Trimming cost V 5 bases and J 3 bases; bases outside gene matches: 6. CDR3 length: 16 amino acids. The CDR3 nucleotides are TGTGCCAGCAGTACGGAGACTAGCGGGAGTACAGATACGCAGTATTTT. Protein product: CASSTETSGSTDTQYF. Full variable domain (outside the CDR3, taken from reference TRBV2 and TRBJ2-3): EPEVTQTPSHQVTQMGQEVILRCVPISNHLYFYWYRQILGQKVEFLVSFYNNEISEKSEIFDDQFSVERPDGSNFTLKIRSTKLEDSAMYFCASSTETSGSTDTQYFGPGTRLTVL.

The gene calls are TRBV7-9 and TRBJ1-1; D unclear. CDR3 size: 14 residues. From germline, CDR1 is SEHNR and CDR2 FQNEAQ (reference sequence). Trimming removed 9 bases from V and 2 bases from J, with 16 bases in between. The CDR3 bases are TGTGCCAGTCATCGGGAGACCTCCAACACTGAAGCTTTCTTT. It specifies CASHRETSNTEAFF.

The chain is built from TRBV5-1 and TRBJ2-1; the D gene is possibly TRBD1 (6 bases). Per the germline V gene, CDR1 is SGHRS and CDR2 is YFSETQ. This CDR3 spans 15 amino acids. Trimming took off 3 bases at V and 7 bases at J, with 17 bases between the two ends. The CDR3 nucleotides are TGCGCCAGCAGCTACCGGGACATCAGGTGGAATGAGCAGTTCTTC. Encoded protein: CASSYRDIRWNEQFF.

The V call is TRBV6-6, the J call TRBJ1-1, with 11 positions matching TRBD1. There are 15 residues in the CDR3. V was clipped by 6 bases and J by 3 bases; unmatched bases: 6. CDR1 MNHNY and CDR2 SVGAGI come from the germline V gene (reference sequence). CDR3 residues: CASRGGDRGDTEAFF. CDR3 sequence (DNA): TGTGCCAGCAGGGGGGGGGACAGGGGGGACACTGAAGCTTTCTTT.

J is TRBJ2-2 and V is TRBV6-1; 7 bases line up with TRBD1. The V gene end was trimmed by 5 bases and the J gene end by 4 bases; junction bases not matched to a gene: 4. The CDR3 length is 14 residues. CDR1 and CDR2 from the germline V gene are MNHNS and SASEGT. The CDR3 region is CASSPTGVTGELFF. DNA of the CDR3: TGTGCCAGCAGTCCAACAGGGGTCACCGGGGAGCTGTTTTTT.

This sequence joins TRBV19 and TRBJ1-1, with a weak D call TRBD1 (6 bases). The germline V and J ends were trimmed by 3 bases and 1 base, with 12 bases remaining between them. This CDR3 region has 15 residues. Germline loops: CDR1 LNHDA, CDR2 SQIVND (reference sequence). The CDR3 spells CASSIYGGRNTEAFF. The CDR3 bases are TGTGCCAGTAGTATCTATGGGGGCCGGAACACTGAAGCTTTCTTT.

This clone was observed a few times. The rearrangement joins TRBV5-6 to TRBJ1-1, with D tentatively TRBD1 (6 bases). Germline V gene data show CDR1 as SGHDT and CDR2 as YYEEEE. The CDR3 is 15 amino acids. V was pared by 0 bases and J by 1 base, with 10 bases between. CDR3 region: CASSLVDRPNTEAFF. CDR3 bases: TGTGCCAGCAGCTTGGTGGACAGACCGAACACTGAAGCTTTCTTT.

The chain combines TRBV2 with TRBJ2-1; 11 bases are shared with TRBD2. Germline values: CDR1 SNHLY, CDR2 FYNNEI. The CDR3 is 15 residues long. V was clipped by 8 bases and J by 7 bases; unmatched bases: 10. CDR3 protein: CASGLAGGPWNEQFF. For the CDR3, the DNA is TGTGCCAGCGGGTTAGCGGGGGGGCCTTGGAATGAGCAGTTCTTC.

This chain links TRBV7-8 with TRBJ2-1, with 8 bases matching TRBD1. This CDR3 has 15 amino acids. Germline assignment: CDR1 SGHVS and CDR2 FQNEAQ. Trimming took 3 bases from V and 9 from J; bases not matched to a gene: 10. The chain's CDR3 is CASSLAQGVASEQFF. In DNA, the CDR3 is TGTGCCAGCAGCTTGGCACAGGGGGTAGCGAGTGAGCAGTTCTTC.

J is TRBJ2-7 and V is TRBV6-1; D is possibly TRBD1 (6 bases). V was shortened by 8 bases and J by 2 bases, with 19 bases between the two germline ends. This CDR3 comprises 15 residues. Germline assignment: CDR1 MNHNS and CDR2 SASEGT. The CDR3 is CASQGRAGVAYEQYF. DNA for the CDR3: TGTGCCAGCCAGGGTAGGGCAGGGGTTGCCTACGAGCAGTACTTC.

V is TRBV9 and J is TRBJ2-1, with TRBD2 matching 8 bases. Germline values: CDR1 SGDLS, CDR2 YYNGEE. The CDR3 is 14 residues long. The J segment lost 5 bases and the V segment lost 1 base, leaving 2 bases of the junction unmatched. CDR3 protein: CASSVLLADNEQFF. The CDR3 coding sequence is TGTGCCAGCAGCGTATTACTAGCGGACAATGAGCAGTTCTTC.

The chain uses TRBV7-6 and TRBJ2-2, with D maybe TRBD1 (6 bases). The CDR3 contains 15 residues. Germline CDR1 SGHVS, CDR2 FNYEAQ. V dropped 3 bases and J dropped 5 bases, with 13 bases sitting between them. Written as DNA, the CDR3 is TGTGCCAGCAGCTTCGGGTCGAGGGGGACCGGGGAGCTGTTTTTT. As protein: CASSFGSRGTGELFF.

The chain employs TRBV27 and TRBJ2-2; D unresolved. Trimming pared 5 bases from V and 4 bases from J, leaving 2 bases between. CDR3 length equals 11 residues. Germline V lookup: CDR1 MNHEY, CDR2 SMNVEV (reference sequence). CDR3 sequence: CASSRTGELFF. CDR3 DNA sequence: TGTGCCAGCAGTCGCACCGGGGAGCTGTTTTTT.

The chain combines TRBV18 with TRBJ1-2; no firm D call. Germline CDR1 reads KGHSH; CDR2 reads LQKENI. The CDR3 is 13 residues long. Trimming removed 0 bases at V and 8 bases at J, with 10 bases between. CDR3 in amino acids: CASSPPSGYGYTF. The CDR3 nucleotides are TGTGCCAGCTCACCACCGTCGGGGTACGGCTACACCTTC.

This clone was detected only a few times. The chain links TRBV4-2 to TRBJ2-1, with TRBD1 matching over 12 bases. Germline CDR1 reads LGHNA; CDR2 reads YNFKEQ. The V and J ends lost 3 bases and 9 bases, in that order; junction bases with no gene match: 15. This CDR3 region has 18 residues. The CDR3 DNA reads TGTGCCAGCAGCCAGACCGGGGAGCCGGGACAGGGGGCGGGTGAGCAGTTCTTC. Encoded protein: CASSQTGEPGQGAGEQFF.

CDR3 in amino acids: CAIKALVSRGTEAFF. The CDR3 nucleotides read TGTGCCATCAAAGCTTTAGTGAGCCGAGGTACTGAAGCTTTCTTT. The V and J genes are TRBV10-3 and TRBJ1-1; D uncertain. V was shortened by 7 bases and J by 5 bases, with 20 bases between the two germline ends. The CDR3 is made up of 15 amino acids. Germline CDR1 and CDR2: ENHRY and SYGVKD.